This section outlines one TCR beta chain sequence together with its context. Its specificity is unknown. This entry is derived from a study of cytomegalovirus exposure and HLA in healthy donors. Whole-study results and caveats: Presence/absence analyses assumed roughly uniform sequencing depth across donors, which may not hold.

Both 60 Vbeta primers and 13 Jbeta primers went into the PCR. Method: immunoSEQ multiplex PCR; TCRdb's copy keeps in-frame clones and lacks some. The profile shows roughly 200,000 clones, over 70% of them singletons. Input material: PBMCs. This clonotype was sampled from a male donor in good health and CMV-seronegative.

CDR3 nucleotide sequence: TGTGCCAGCAGCTTGAACACAGGGACCTACGAGCAGTACTTC. Its protein is CASSLNTGTYEQYF. This sequence joins TRBV11-2 and TRBJ2-5; D may be TRBD1 (6 bases). The tail of the sequence fits TRBJ2-7 better, so the J call may be wrong. Per germline, CDR1 SGHAT and CDR2 FQNNGV. The CDR3 covers 14 residues.